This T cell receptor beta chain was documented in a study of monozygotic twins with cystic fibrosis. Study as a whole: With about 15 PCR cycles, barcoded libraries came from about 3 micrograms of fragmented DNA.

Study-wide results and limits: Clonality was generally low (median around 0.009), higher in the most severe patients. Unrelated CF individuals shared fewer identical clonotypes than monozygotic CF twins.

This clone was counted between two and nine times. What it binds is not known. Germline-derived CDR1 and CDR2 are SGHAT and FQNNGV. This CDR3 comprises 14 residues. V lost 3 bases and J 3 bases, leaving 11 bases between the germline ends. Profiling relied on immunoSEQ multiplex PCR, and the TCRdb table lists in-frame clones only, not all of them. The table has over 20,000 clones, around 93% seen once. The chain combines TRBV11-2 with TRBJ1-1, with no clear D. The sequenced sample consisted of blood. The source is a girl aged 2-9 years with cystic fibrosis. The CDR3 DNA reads TGTGCCAGCAGCTTTCTGTCGCGGGACACTGAAGCTTTCTTT. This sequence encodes CASSFLSRDTEAFF.